This is a list of T cell receptor beta chains from one sample in a study of cytomegalovirus exposure and HLA in healthy donors. Libraries were prepared by immunoSEQ multiplex PCR; TCRdb keeps only in-frame clonotypes and omits some of them. The data hold 80,000 or so clones, with about three quarters observed a single time. Sequenced: PBMCs. These receptor sequences come from a man in his forties in good health and CMV-seronegative. The CDR3 runs from the conserved cysteine through the conserved F or W. D genes are given only for firm matches. Clone size appears in some rows only: once, few, many, or a class for an expanded clone.

j_call d_call v_call clone_size cdr3_aa cdr3_nt
TRBJ2-1 - TRBV30 few CAWSVSGLVLSGEQFF TGTGCCTGGAGTGTGTCGGGACTCGTTTTGTCGGGTGAGCAGTTCTTC
TRBJ1-2 TRBD1 TRBV19 - CASQGQGNSASGYTF TGTGCCAGTCAAGGACAGGGTAATTCTGCCTCTGGCTACACCTTC
TRBJ2-7 TRBD1 TRBV29-1 - CSVGTVQTYEQYF TGCAGCGTCGGGACAGTTCAAACCTACGAGCAGTACTTC
TRBJ2-3 TRBD1 TRBV30 - CAWKGQGASGSADTQYF TGTGCCTGGAAGGGACAGGGGGCTAGCGGGAGTGCAGATACGCAGTATTTT
TRBJ1-1 - TRBV5-4 few CASSFFRGGRNTEAFF TGTGCCAGCAGCTTCTTCAGGGGTGGTCGGAACACTGAAGCTTTCTTT
TRBJ1-3 TRBD1 TRBV7-8 - CASSADPTGIGNTIYF TGTGCCAGCAGCGCAGACCCGACAGGGATTGGAAACACCATATATTTT
TRBJ1-2 - TRBV27 - CASSLSPGNYGYTF TGTGCCAGCAGTTTATCCCCCGGGAACTATGGCTACACCTTC
TRBJ1-4 - TRBV27 - CASSLRGRQGEEKLFF TGTGCCAGCAGTTTAAGGGGTCGTCAGGGTGAGGAAAAACTGTTTTTT
TRBJ2-1 TRBD1 TRBV5-1 - CASSKQGGLVNEQFF TGCGCCAGCAGCAAACAAGGGGGCCTAGTCAATGAGCAGTTCTTC
TRBJ2-2 - TRBV5-1 - CASSFVSPGRMIQNTGELFF TGCGCCAGCAGCTTTGTTTCCCCAGGGCGGATGATACAGAACACCGGGGAGCTGTTTTTT
TRBJ2-2 TRBD2 TRBV18 - CASSPLAANTGELFF TGTGCCAGCTCACCTCTAGCGGCAAACACCGGGGAGCTGTTTTTT
TRBJ2-3 - TRBV10-3 - CAISRGEGTDTQYF TGTGCCATCTCGCGGGGCGAGGGCACAGATACGCAGTATTTT
TRBJ1-1 - TRBV7-9 - CASSTRTQMNTEAFF TGTGCCAGCAGCACCCGGACACAAATGAACACTGAAGCTTTCTTT
TRBJ1-2 - TRBV14 - CASSYGFLGYTF TGTGCCAGCAGTTACGGTTTTCTTGGCTACACCTTC
TRBJ2-5 TRBD1 TRBV5-4 - CASSLVAGGRIGTQYF TGTGCCAGCAGCTTGGTGGCAGGGGGCAGAATTGGAACCCAGTACTTC
TRBJ2-6 TRBD1 TRBV19 - CASSVPGQGIPGANVLTF TGTGCCAGTAGTGTACCGGGACAGGGGATTCCTGGGGCCAACGTCCTGACTTTC
TRBJ2-1 - TRBV7-2 - CASSLIRGFDNEQFF TGTGCCAGCAGCTTAATCAGGGGCTTCGACAATGAGCAGTTCTTC
TRBJ2-3 - TRBV5-4 - CASSPGVRSDTQYF TGTGCCAGCAGCCCGGGGGTACGGAGTGATACGCAGTATTTT
TRBJ1-4 - TRBV25-1 - CASSVSRGLNEKLFF TGTGCCAGCAGTGTATCAAGGGGCCTAAATGAAAAACTGTTTTTT
TRBJ2-1 - TRBV28 - CASSPSPGRTDYNEQFF TGTGCCAGCAGTCCTAGCCCGGGCAGGACGGATTACAATGAGCAGTTCTTC
TRBJ1-2 TRBD1 TRBV29-1 - CSVDRTGRGYIF TGCAGCGTTGATCGGACAGGGAGAGGCTACATCTTC
TRBJ1-2 TRBD1 TRBV4-2 - CASSQGRGDYGYTF TGTGCCAGCAGCCAAGGCAGGGGGGACTATGGCTACACCTTC
TRBJ1-1 - TRBV6-6 - CASSYSQAEAFF TGTGCCAGCAGTTACTCTCAGGCTGAAGCTTTCTTT
TRBJ1-5 - TRBV28 few CASSLFPSRQPQHF TGTGCCAGCAGTCTCTTTCCGTCCCGTCAGCCCCAGCATTTT
TRBJ2-2 TRBD2 TRBV5-4 - CASSQGLAGGPGELFF TGTGCCAGCAGCCAGGGACTAGCGGGAGGTCCCGGGGAGCTGTTTTTT
TRBJ2-2 - TRBV5-4 - CASSLKSGSNTGELFF TGTGCCAGCAGCTTGAAGAGCGGCTCGAACACCGGGGAGCTGTTTTTT
TRBJ1-1 - TRBV5-4 - CASSHKPRDMNTEAFF TGTGCCAGCAGCCACAAACCCCGGGACATGAACACTGAAGCTTTCTTT
TRBJ1-5 - TRBV7-3 - CASSPIGGMDQPQHF TGTGCCAGCAGCCCAATTGGGGGCATGGATCAGCCCCAGCATTTT
TRBJ1-1 TRBD1 TRBV4-3 - CASSHDLGTGDTEAFF TGCGCCAGCAGCCACGATCTGGGGACAGGGGACACTGAAGCTTTCTTT
TRBJ1-1 - TRBV5-1 once CASRFTGPGMDTEAFF TGCGCCAGCAGGTTTACAGGGCCGGGTATGGACACTGAAGCTTTCTTT
TRBJ2-5 - TRBV14 - CASSHPAPHVVVGQETQYF TGTGCCAGCAGCCATCCAGCGCCACACGTCGTCGTCGGGCAAGAGACCCAGTACTTC
TRBJ1-4 - TRBV9 - CASSVGGGANEKLFF TGTGCCAGCAGCGTAGGAGGGGGGGCTAATGAAAAACTGTTTTTT
TRBJ2-1 - TRBV6-5 - CASGRDLYNEQFF TGTGCCAGCGGGCGGGATCTCTACAATGAGCAGTTCTTC
TRBJ1-4 TRBD1 TRBV27 - CASSLGRGRIIEKLFF TGTGCCAGCAGTTTGGGCAGGGGGCGCATTATTGAAAAACTGTTTTTT
TRBJ2-5 - TRBV5-1 once CASSLVEGGLQETQYF TGCGCCAGCAGCTTGGTAGAGGGAGGTCTCCAAGAGACCCAGTACTTC
TRBJ1-1 TRBD1 TRBV7-9 - CASSLRQGGAFF TGTGCCAGCAGCTTACGGCAGGGGGGAGCTTTCTTT
TRBJ1-5 - TRBV5-6 - CASSLDREQPQHF TGTGCCAGCAGCTTGGATCGGGAACAGCCCCAGCATTTT
TRBJ1-5 - TRBV6-1 - CASSEALLNQPQHF TGTGCCAGCAGTGAAGCGCTTCTAAATCAGCCCCAGCATTTT
TRBJ2-7 - TRBV5-1 - CASSLGMDFYEQYF TGCGCCAGCAGCTTGGGGATGGACTTCTACGAGCAGTACTTC
TRBJ1-1 - TRBV10-3 - CATSRMTVNTEAFF TGTGCCACTTCTAGGATGACTGTGAACACTGAAGCTTTCTTT
TRBJ1-5 - TRBV6-5 - CASSLSVIQPQHF TGTGCCAGCAGTCTGTCGGTGATCCAGCCCCAGCATTTT
TRBJ1-2 TRBD1 TRBV5-1 - CASSSDRPGQGVYGYTF TGCGCCAGCAGTTCAGACCGACCGGGACAGGGAGTCTATGGCTACACCTTC
TRBJ1-1 - TRBV27 - CASSLSGRGITEAFF TGTGCCAGCAGTTTATCTGGGCGGGGCATCACTGAAGCTTTCTTT